These 28 T cell receptor beta chains originate from one sample sequenced in a study of T cells in Graves' hyperthyroidism and ophthalmopathy. TCR beta CDR3 regions were amplified from RNA transcripts. The TCR CDR3 was amplified in a first-round RT-PCR using the HTBI primer set. Via MiXCR, TCRdb re-called the multiplex PCR reads, giving one row per CDR3 protein. The table lists more than 650,000 distinct CDR3 sequences, about 14% of them singletons. The sample consisted of blood. The receptors here all came from a young woman with Graves' hyperthyroidism.

At least ten counts were recorded for this clonotype. This chain connects TRBV5-1 to TRBJ1-2; the D is unclear. This CDR3 region has 14 residues. Trimming removed 0 bases from V and 4 bases from J, with 10 bases in between. Looked up from germline, CDR1 is SGHRS and CDR2 is YFSETQ. CDR3 sequence (DNA): TGCGCCAGCAGCTTGGCCGGGCAGTCCTATGGCTACACCTTC. It is translated as CASSLAGQSYGYTF.

The chain carries TRBV9 and TRBJ2-5, with TRBD2 identical over 9 bases. Germline V lookup: CDR1 SGDLS, CDR2 YYNGEE. J was trimmed by 6 bases and V by 0 bases; bases with no gene match: 9. The CDR3 extends over 16 amino acids. CDR3 sequence (DNA): TGTGCCAGCAGCGTAGCGGCTAGCGGGAACTCAAAGACCCAGTACTTC. It is translated as CASSVAASGNSKTQYF.

This clonotype came up many times. The chain recombines TRBV4-1 with TRBJ2-7; TRBD1 aligns across 9 bases. The ends lost 4 bases at V and 3 bases at J; junction bases unmatched: 10. Germline assignment: CDR1 MGHRA and CDR2 YSYEKL. The CDR3 is 16 residues long. DNA for the CDR3: TGCGCCAGCAGCCTCCTACCGGGACAGGGTGTCTACGAGCAGTACTTC. This sequence encodes CASSLLPGQGVYEQYF.

This clonotype was seen repeatedly, ten times or more. CDR3 sequence: CSALGNEQFF. DNA for the CDR3: TGCAGTGCCCTCGGCAATGAGCAGTTCTTC. V usage is TRBV20-1 and J usage is TRBJ2-1; D is uncertain. CDR1 is DFQATT, CDR2 SNEGSKA, per germline (reference sequence). The CDR3 is 10 amino acids. Trimming took off 6 bases at V and 6 bases at J, with 6 bases between the two ends.

This clonotype has just a few counts. The CDR3 coding sequence is TGTGCCAGCAGCGTAAGCGGGAGATCATACAATGAGCAGTTCTTC. It specifies CASSVSGRSYNEQFF. V and J are TRBV13 and TRBJ2-1; 8 bases fit TRBD2. The CDR3 runs to 15 residues. The J segment lost 4 bases and the V segment lost 5 bases, leaving 7 bases of the junction unmatched. The V gene's germline CDR1 is PRHDT and CDR2 FYEKMQ (reference sequence).

Only a few counts were recorded for this clonotype. This chain uses TRBV12-3 or TRBV12-4 with TRBJ2-7, with 7 bases identical to TRBD1. The J segment lost 3 bases and the V segment lost 5 bases, leaving 7 bases of the junction unmatched. The CDR3 spans 14 residues. The CDR3 nucleotides are TGTGCCAGCAGTATCCGGGACAGCGGCTACGAGCAGTACTTC. This codes for CASSIRDSGYEQYF.

Ten or more counts support this clonotype. This chain connects TRBV7-2 to TRBJ2-1; 7 bases are a match to TRBD1. CDR3 size: 15 residues. Germline V gene data show CDR1 as SGHTA and CDR2 as FQGNSA. V trimming: 3 bases; J trimming: 7 bases; junction bases outside the gene matches: 9. The CDR3 loop is CASSFHRGQGNEQFF. CDR3 nucleotides: TGTGCCAGCAGCTTCCACAGGGGTCAAGGGAATGAGCAGTTCTTC.

This chain connects TRBV19 to TRBJ1-5; D not certain. This CDR3 contains 16 residues. From germline, CDR1 is LNHDA and CDR2 SQIVND (reference sequence). V lost 0 bases and J 3 bases, leaving 12 bases between the germline ends. This CDR3 is CASSIEGGGFNQPQHF. The CDR3 DNA is TGTGCCAGTAGTATAGAAGGTGGAGGCTTCAATCAGCCCCAGCATTTT.

This chain links TRBV6-2 or TRBV6-3 with TRBJ2-3, with TRBD2 identical over 15 bases. V lost 4 bases to trimming and J lost 6 bases; unmatched junction nucleotides: 8. Looked up from germline, CDR1 is MNHEY and CDR2 is SVGEGT. This CDR3 has 17 amino acids. Here the CDR3 reads CASSSGLAGGPADTQYF. The CDR3 DNA is TGTGCCAGCAGTTCCGGACTAGCGGGAGGGCCAGCGGATACGCAGTATTTT.

This clonotype was counted many times. The chain uses TRBV20-1 and TRBJ1-2; 7 bases fit TRBD1. Germline V gene sequence: CDR1 DFQATT, CDR2 SNEGSKA (reference sequence). This CDR3 is built from 15 residues. The V segment lost 6 bases and the J segment 1 base; nucleotides outside the gene matches: 11. This CDR3 reads CSALDREQLNYGYTF. CDR3 in DNA: TGCAGTGCACTAGACAGGGAGCAACTTAACTATGGCTACACCTTC.

The rearrangement links TRBV12-3 or TRBV12-4 to TRBJ2-1; no firm D call. The CDR3 extends over 10 amino acids. The V end lost 6 bases, the J end lost 15 bases, and 12 bases lay between the germline ends. The CDR3 sequence: CASRRSYLFF. In nucleotides, the CDR3 is TGTGCCAGCAGACGGTCGTATTTGTTCTTC.

This chain joins TRBV7-9 and TRBJ2-7; 13 bases agree with TRBD2. The CDR3 has 17 residues. CDR1 is SEHNR, CDR2 FQNEAQ, per germline (reference sequence). V lost 4 bases and J lost 3; bases outside the gene matches: 9. The CDR3 bases are TGTGCCAGCAGCTGGGGACTAGCGGGACCTGGACTCTACGAGCAGTACTTC. It translates to CASSWGLAGPGLYEQYF.

The chain couples TRBV30 to TRBJ2-3; 11 nucleotides agree with TRBD2. This CDR3 is 15 amino acids long. Germline loops: CDR1 GTSNPN, CDR2 SVGIG (reference sequence). The junction had 6 bases not matched to a gene; V was cut back by 0 bases and J by 7 bases. CDR3 nucleotide sequence: TGTGCCTGGAGTGTACTAGCGGGAGATCTAAATACGCAGTATTTT. This gives the protein CAWSVLAGDLNTQYF.

The chain joins TRBV29-1 to TRBJ1-2, with a possible D match to TRBD1 (5 bases). The CDR3 has 13 amino acids. The germline CDR1 and CDR2 sequences are SQVTM and ANQGSEA. Trimming left V 4 bases short and J 8 bases short, with 17 bases between. The CDR3 is CSVGFGRARGYTF. The CDR3 coding sequence is TGCAGCGTTGGATTTGGCAGGGCCAGGGGCTACACCTTC.

This clonotype was observed a few times. The genes are TRBV2 and TRBJ2-2; a possible D gene is TRBD2 (6 bases). The CDR3 has 15 amino acids. Germline V gene sequence: CDR1 SNHLY, CDR2 FYNNEI. Trimming pared 3 bases from V and 4 bases from J, leaving 12 bases between. The CDR3, as DNA: TGTGCCAGCAGTGACCCCGGGAGAGGCACCGGGGAGCTGTTTTTT. Residues: CASSDPGRGTGELFF.

The table lists this clonotype with many counts. The V call is TRBV20-1, the J call TRBJ2-7; D might be TRBD2 (6 bases). Trimming took off 5 bases at V and 3 bases at J, with 11 bases between the two ends. CDR1 DFQATT and CDR2 SNEGSKA come from the germline V gene (reference sequence). The CDR3 totals 12 residues. CDR3 sequence reads: CSASGDFYEQYF. In DNA form, the CDR3 reads TGCAGTGCTTCTGGGGACTTCTACGAGCAGTACTTC.

The gene calls are TRBV28 and TRBJ2-2; the match to TRBD2 covers 13 bases. V trimming: 2 bases; J trimming: 3 bases; junction bases outside the gene matches: 9. The CDR3 runs to 19 residues. From germline, CDR1 is MDHEN and CDR2 SYDVKM. CDR3 nucleotides: TGTGCCAGCAGTTTAGCGGGACTAGCGGGATCTCGGCACACCGGGGAGCTGTTTTTT. It specifies CASSLAGLAGSRHTGELFF.

This clonotype was detected ten times or more. The CDR3, as DNA: TGTGCCAGCAGTTTTCGGGACAGGGGATTAAAGACCCAGTACTTC. This translates into CASSFRDRGLKTQYF. This chain connects TRBV28 to TRBJ2-5, with TRBD1 identical over 10 bases. Unmatched junction bases numbered 7, after V lost 3 bases and J lost 6 bases. CDR1 MDHEN and CDR2 SYDVKM come from the germline V gene. The CDR3 has 15 residues.

This clonotype was seen many times. The chain recombines TRBV11-2 with TRBJ1-2; D not certain. The CDR3 totals 14 residues. Per germline, CDR1 SGHAT and CDR2 FQNNGV. V lost 1 base and J 4 bases, leaving 10 bases between the germline ends. The chain's CDR3 is CASSLGFGSYGYTF. CDR3 in DNA: TGTGCCAGCAGCTTAGGGTTTGGCAGCTATGGCTACACCTTC.

The J gene is TRBJ1-2, the V gene TRBV28; the D gene is possibly TRBD1 (6 bases). Germline V gene sequence: CDR1 MDHEN, CDR2 SYDVKM. V lost 2 bases, J lost 3 bases, and 13 bases lay in between. This CDR3 has 15 amino acids. CDR3: CASSLARGRDYGYTF. The CDR3 DNA follows: TGTGCCAGCAGTTTAGCCAGGGGCCGGGACTATGGCTACACCTTC.

The chain links TRBV19 to TRBJ2-7, with D uncertain. The last part of the DNA fits TRBJ2-1 better; the J call may be wrong. Germline CDR1 reads LNHDA; CDR2 reads SQIVND (reference sequence). The length of the CDR3 is 13 residues. This chain's CDR3 is CASSVAIAYEQFF. CDR3 DNA sequence: TGTGCCAGTAGTGTGGCCATTGCCTACGAGCAGTTCTTC.

In regard to this clonotype: This may come from a read error, since a much larger clone is one base off. The chain links TRBV6-1 to TRBJ2-1; TRBD2 might be the D (5 bases). Germline CDR1 and CDR2: MNHNS and SASEGT. This CDR3 comprises 20 residues. CDR3: CASSHSNLMDLGIYYNGQFF. CDR3 DNA: TGTGCCAGCAGCCACAGCAACCTAATGGACTTGGGGATTTACTACAATGGGCAGTTCTTC.

The chain joins TRBV29-1 to TRBJ2-7; D unresolved. Between the trimmed V and J ends, which lost 5 bases and 5 bases, there was a span of 19 bases. Germline CDR1 SQVTM, CDR2 ANQGSEA. The CDR3 covers 14 residues. The CDR3 sequence: CSVSLYNGLHEQYF. As DNA, the CDR3 is TGCAGCGTTTCCTTATATAACGGTCTGCACGAGCAGTACTTC.

In this sample, this clonotype turned up many times. V is TRBV6-1 and J is TRBJ2-5; D not resolved. Trimming took 4 bases from V and 5 from J, leaving 8 bases between them. The CDR3 extends over 12 amino acids. Germline V lookup: CDR1 MNHNS, CDR2 SASEGT. CDR3 bases: TGTGCCAGCAGTGCCTTTGGGGAGACCCAGTACTTC. Protein: CASSAFGETQYF.

This clonotype was detected ten times or more. The chain combines TRBV19 with TRBJ1-1, with D maybe TRBD1 (6 bases). Per germline, CDR1 LNHDA and CDR2 SQIVND (reference sequence). V dropped 5 bases and J dropped 1 base, with 11 bases sitting between them. This CDR3 region has 14 residues. CDR3 DNA: TGTGCCAGTAGTGCCCGACAGGAGAACACTGAAGCTTTCTTT. Translated: CASSARQENTEAFF. The full variable domain, completed using reference TRBV19 and TRBJ1-1, is DGGITQSPKYLFRKEGQNVTLSCEQNLNHDAMYWYRQDPGQGLRLIYYSQIVNDFQKGDIAEGYSVSREKKESFPLTVTSAQKNPTAFYLCASSARQENTEAFFGQGTRLTVV.

This clonotype was seen only a few times. The V and J genes are TRBV3-1 and TRBJ1-4; maybe TRBD1 (5 bases). The V gene's germline CDR1 is LGHDT and CDR2 YNNKEL (reference sequence). Between the trimmed V and J ends, which lost 0 bases and 3 bases, there was a span of 8 bases. The CDR3 covers 15 residues. CDR3 in amino acids: CASSQDVGANEKLFF. DNA for the CDR3: TGTGCCAGCAGCCAAGATGTAGGGGCTAATGAAAAACTGTTTTTT.

V usage is TRBV20-1 and J usage is TRBJ2-1; 8 bases align to TRBD2. This CDR3 has 14 amino acids. The trim removed 1 base at V and 6 bases at J, leaving 5 bases unmatched. Germline CDR1 and CDR2: DFQATT and SNEGSKA (reference sequence). CDR3 amino acids: CSARAREGLNEQFF. CDR3 bases: TGCAGTGCTAGAGCACGGGAGGGCCTCAATGAGCAGTTCTTC.

The CDR3 loop reads CASSNSLAGGFDTQYF. The CDR3 bases are TGTGCCAGCAGTAACTCACTAGCGGGGGGATTTGATACGCAGTATTTT. The chain joins TRBV6-1 to TRBJ2-3; 12 bases map to TRBD2. Per the germline V gene, CDR1 is MNHNS and CDR2 is SASEGT. CDR3 length equals 16 residues. J was trimmed by 6 bases and V by 5 bases; bases with no gene match: 9.